This paragraph covers one T cell receptor (beta chain) sequence. This CDR3 comprises 15 residues. Germline CDR1 and CDR2: LGHNT and FRNRAP. Unmatched junction bases numbered 9, after V lost 6 bases and J lost 1 base. Regarding time point: after neoadjuvant nivolumab, at surgical resection. Cohort: HPV-negative, locally advanced oral cavity squamous cell carcinoma patients. Clones were read by immunoSEQ multiplex PCR, and TCRdb kept only the in-frame ones, dropping some. The repertoire holds 55,000 to 75,000 clones, 85% to 90% seen once, with around 3% in the top ten. The sample is drawn from a study of neoadjuvant anti-PD-1 for oral cavity cancer. Study context: Non-progressing patients received a fourth nivolumab dose near day 43, then surgery on days 50-56.

This TCR derives from a person aged 35 to 85 with oral cavity squamous cell carcinoma. The chain joins TRBV12-5 to TRBJ2-7; 7 bases fit TRBD1. The specimen was PBMCs, collected after nivolumab (anti-PD-1) treatment. This CDR3 is CASGAHNRGSYEQYF. The CDR3 bases are TGTGCTAGTGGGGCCCACAACAGGGGATCCTACGAGCAGTACTTC.